Each of the 10 T cell receptor beta chains below was sequenced from the same sample in a study of blood T cell repertoires in COVID-19. Here immunoSEQ multiplex PCR was the method, and the copy in TCRdb shows in-frame clones only, minus some. The sample records hundreds of thousands of clones, roughly 86% being singletons. Sequencing was done on a sample of PBMCs or T cells enriched from blood (not recorded which). The receptors were gathered from a woman in her fifties or sixties who had recovered from COVID-19.

V and J are TRBV4-3 and TRBJ2-5, with 15 bases aligning to TRBD2. The germline V gene has CDR1 LGHNA and CDR2 YSLEER. V lost 1 base and J lost 4; bases outside the gene matches: 4. The CDR3 is 17 residues long. CDR3 nucleotide sequence: TGCGCCAGCAGCCAAGGGACTAGCGGGGGGGCCGGAGAGACCCAGTACTTC. Encoded protein: CASSQGTSGGAGETQYF.

V is TRBV4-1 and J is TRBJ1-1, with 8 nucleotides matching TRBD1. CDR1 is MGHRA and CDR2 is YSYEKL in the germline V gene. V shed 4 bases, J shed 7 bases, and the junction held 11 bases outside the gene matches. This CDR3 has 15 amino acids. CDR3 residues: CASSPTSSGGNEAFF. The CDR3 nucleotides are TGCGCCAGCAGCCCTACAAGTTCAGGGGGCAATGAAGCTTTCTTT.

This clone has only a few counts. The chain combines TRBV7-8 with TRBJ1-5, with unresolved D. In germline, CDR1 is SGHVS, CDR2 FQNEAQ. Between the trimmed V and J ends, which lost 5 bases and 2 bases, there was a span of 13 bases. CDR3 length: 15 residues. CDR3 coding DNA: TGTGCCAGCAGCCAAACAGAGGGTGGCAATCAGCCCCAGCATTTT. This translates into CASSQTEGGNQPQHF.

The V and J genes are TRBV5-1 and TRBJ1-6; tentatively, D is TRBD1 (5 bases). Germline-derived CDR1 and CDR2 are SGHRS and YFSETQ. The CDR3 totals 14 residues. V lost 4 bases to trimming and J lost 9 bases, with 14 bases between them. DNA for the CDR3: TGCGCCAGCAGCACCGACAGTCGCGGTTCACCCCTCCACTTT. Protein product: CASSTDSRGSPLHF.

V usage is TRBV5-1 and J usage is TRBJ1-2, with D tentatively TRBD1 (6 bases). Germline V gives CDR1 SGHRS, CDR2 YFSETQ. V was pared by 2 bases and J by 6 bases, with 17 bases between. The length of the CDR3 is 15 residues. Written as DNA, the CDR3 is TGCGCCAGCAGCTTAGGACAGACCTGGGGTGATGGCTACACCTTC. As protein: CASSLGQTWGDGYTF. Full variable domain (remainder filled in from reference TRBV5-1 and TRBJ1-2): KAGVTQTPRYLIKTRGQQVTLSCSPISGHRSVSWYQQTPGQGLQFLFEYFSETQRNKGNFPGRFSGRQFSNSRSEMNVSTLELGDSALYLCASSLGQTWGDGYTFGSGTRLTVV.

The chain recombines TRBV9 with TRBJ2-7, with 7 bases lining up with TRBD2. V was pared by 4 bases and J by 1 base, with 5 bases of the junction left unmatched. Germline CDR1 and CDR2: SGDLS and YYNGEE. The CDR3 runs 14 residues. The CDR3 here is CASSLSSGSYEQYF. The CDR3 nucleotides read TGTGCCAGCAGCCTCTCTAGCGGTTCCTACGAGCAGTACTTC.

V and J are TRBV27 and TRBJ2-7; 9 bases fit TRBD2. In germline, CDR1 is MNHEY, CDR2 SMNVEV (reference sequence). V was clipped by 2 bases and J by 6 bases; unmatched bases: 11. The CDR3 runs 16 residues. CDR3 region: CASSLNLAGDRSEQYF. As DNA, the CDR3 is TGTGCCAGCAGTTTAAATTTAGCGGGAGATCGGAGCGAGCAGTACTTC.

The CDR3 reads CSVLQGIGTEAFF. The CDR3 bases are TGCAGCGTTCTACAGGGTATCGGCACTGAAGCTTTCTTT. The chain links TRBV29-1 to TRBJ1-1, with D perhaps TRBD1 (6 bases). CDR3 length: 13 residues. Trimming pared 5 bases from V and 4 bases from J, leaving 14 bases between. Germline V gene sequence: CDR1 SQVTM, CDR2 ANQGSEA.

The J gene is TRBJ1-6, the V gene TRBV6-7; the D gene is possibly TRBD1 (6 bases). TRBV6-7 is reported as an ORF; its role is uncertain. Trimming cost V 5 bases and J 10 bases, with 9 bases left between them. The CDR3 is made up of 12 amino acids. The CDR3 sequence is CASSTGTSPLHF. As DNA, the CDR3 is TGTGCCAGCAGTACAGGGACCTCACCCCTCCACTTT.

The chain has TRBV3-1 (or the pseudogene TRBV3-2) and TRBJ1-5; D is possibly TRBD1 (6 bases). CDR3 length: 15 residues. CDR1 is LGHDT, CDR2 YNNKEL, per germline (reference sequence). The V gene lost 1 base and the J gene lost 7 bases, with 14 bases spanning the gap. CDR3 loop: CASSQGWGLYQPQHF. CDR3 coding DNA: TGTGCCAGCAGCCAAGGCTGGGGGCTTTACCAGCCCCAGCATTTT.